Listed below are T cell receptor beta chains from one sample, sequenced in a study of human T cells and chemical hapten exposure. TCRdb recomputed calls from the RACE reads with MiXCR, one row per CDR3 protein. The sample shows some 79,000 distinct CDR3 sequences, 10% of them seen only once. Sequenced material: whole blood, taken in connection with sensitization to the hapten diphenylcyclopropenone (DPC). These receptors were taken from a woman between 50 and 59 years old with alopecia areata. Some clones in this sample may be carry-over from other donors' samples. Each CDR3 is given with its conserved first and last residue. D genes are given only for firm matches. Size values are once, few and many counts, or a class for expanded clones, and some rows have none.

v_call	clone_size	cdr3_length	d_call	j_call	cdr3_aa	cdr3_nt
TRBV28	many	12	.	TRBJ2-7	CASSLLGYEQYF	TGTGCCAGCAGCTTATTGGGTTACGAGCAGTACTTC
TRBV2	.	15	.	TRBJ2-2	CASNGPKANTGELFF	TGTGCCAGCAATGGGCCGAAAGCGAACACCGGGGAGCTGTTTTTT
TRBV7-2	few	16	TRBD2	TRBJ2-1	CASSLASGITYNEQFF	TGTGCCAGCAGCTTAGCGAGCGGGATCACCTACAATGAGCAGTTCTTC
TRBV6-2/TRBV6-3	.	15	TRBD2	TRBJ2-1	CASSRLASSYNEQFF	TGTGCCAGCAGCCGACTAGCGAGCTCCTACAATGAGCAGTTCTTC
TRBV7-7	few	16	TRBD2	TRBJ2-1	CASSLEGTSGSNEQFF	TGTGCCAGCAGCTTAGAAGGGACTAGCGGGAGCAATGAGCAGTTCTTC
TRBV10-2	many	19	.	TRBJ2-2	CASRESGTRALANTGELFF	TGCGCCAGCAGAGAATCCGGGACACGGGCCCTGGCTAACACCGGGGAGCTGTTTTTT
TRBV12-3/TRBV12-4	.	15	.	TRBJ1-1	CASSPRTLANTEAFF	TGTGCCAGCAGCCCTAGGACGCTGGCGAACACTGAAGCTTTCTTT
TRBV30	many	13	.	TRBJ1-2	CAWSSGHLNGYTF	TGTGCCTGGAGCTCGGGACATCTAAATGGCTACACCTTC
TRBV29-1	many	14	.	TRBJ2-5	CSVSPGGQKETQYF	TGCAGCGTTAGCCCCGGGGGACAAAAAGAGACCCAGTACTTC
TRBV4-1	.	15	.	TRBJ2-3	CASSQGSAGTDTQYF	TGCGCCAGCAGCCAAGGAAGCGCAGGCACAGATACGCAGTATTTT
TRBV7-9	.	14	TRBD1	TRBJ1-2	CASSHNRGGYGYTF	TGTGCCAGCAGTCACAACAGGGGTGGCTATGGCTACACCTTC
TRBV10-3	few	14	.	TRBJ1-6	CAISEGTGSWALHF	TGTGCCATCAGTGAGGGGACGGGCAGCTGGGCCCTCCACTTT
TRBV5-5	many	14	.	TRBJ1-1	CASSLQRMNTEAFF	TGTGCCAGCAGCTTACAGAGAATGAACACTGAAGCTTTCTTT
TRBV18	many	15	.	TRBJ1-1	CASSQEQGMNTEAFF	TGTGCCAGCTCACAAGAACAGGGAATGAACACTGAAGCTTTCTTT
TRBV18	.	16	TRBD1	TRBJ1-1	CASSQTDRALNTEAFF	TGTGCCAGCTCCCAGACAGACAGGGCGTTGAACACTGAAGCTTTCTTT
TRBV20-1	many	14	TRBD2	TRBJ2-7	CSAERTSGDYEQYF	TGCAGTGCTGAAAGGACTAGCGGAGATTACGAGCAGTACTTC
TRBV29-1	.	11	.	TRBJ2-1	CSGTSLLEQFF	TGCAGCGGAACTAGTTTGCTTGAGCAGTTCTTC
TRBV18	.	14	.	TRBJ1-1	CASSPPGGGTEAFF	TGTGCCAGCTCACCACCAGGGGGTGGCACTGAAGCTTTCTTT
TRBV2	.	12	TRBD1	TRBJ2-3	CASGTGSDTQYF	TGTGCCAGCGGGACAGGCTCAGATACGCAGTATTTT
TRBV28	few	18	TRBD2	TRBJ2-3	CASSYAGLAGVLSDTQYF	TGTGCCAGCAGTTATGCAGGACTAGCGGGAGTGTTAAGTGATACGCAGTATTTT
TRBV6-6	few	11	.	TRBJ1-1	CASTYGTEAFF	TGTGCCAGCACCTACGGCACTGAAGCTTTCTTT
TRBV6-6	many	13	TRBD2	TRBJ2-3	CASLAGGTDTQYF	TGTGCCAGTCTAGCGGGAGGGACAGATACGCAGTATTTT
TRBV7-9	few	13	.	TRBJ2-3	CASSLGGPDTQYF	TGTGCCAGCAGCTTAGGGGGACCAGATACGCAGTATTTT
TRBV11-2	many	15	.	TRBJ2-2	CASSQGEANTGELFF	TGTGCCAGCAGCCAAGGGGAAGCGAACACCGGGGAGCTGTTTTTT
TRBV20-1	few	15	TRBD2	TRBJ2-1	CSAGMPSGRRDEQFF	TGCAGTGCTGGAATGCCTAGCGGGAGACGCGATGAGCAGTTCTTC
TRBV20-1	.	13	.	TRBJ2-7	CSARETGTYEQYF	TGCAGTGCTAGGGAGACAGGAACCTACGAGCAGTACTTC
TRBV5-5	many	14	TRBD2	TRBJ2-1	CASSLLLAGREQFF	TGTGCCAGCAGCTTGCTGCTAGCGGGGAGAGAGCAGTTCTTC
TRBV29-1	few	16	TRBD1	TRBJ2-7	CSARGQSGVSSYEQYF	TGCAGCGCCAGGGGACAGAGTGGAGTGTCCTCCTACGAGCAGTACTTC
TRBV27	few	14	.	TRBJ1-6	CASCSPGYNSPLHF	TGTGCCAGCTGTTCTCCGGGTTATAATTCACCCCTCCACTTT
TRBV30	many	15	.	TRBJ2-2	CAWRRGDRNTGELFF	TGTGCCTGGAGAAGGGGGGATAGGAACACCGGGGAGCTGTTTTTT
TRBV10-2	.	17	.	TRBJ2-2	CASSTIEEGFNTGELFF	TGCGCCAGCAGTACGATCGAGGAGGGATTCAACACCGGGGAGCTGTTTTTT
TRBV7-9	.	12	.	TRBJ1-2	CASSEAQIGYTF	TGTGCCAGCAGCGAGGCACAGATCGGCTACACCTTC
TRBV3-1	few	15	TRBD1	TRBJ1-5	CASSQGTGASQPQHF	TGTGCCAGCAGCCAAGGGACAGGGGCGAGTCAGCCCCAGCATTTT
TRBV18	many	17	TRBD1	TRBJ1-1	CASSPYGTGNTNTEAFF	TGTGCCAGCTCACCATATGGGACAGGTAATACGAACACTGAAGCTTTCTTT
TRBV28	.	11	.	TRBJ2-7	CASSLMDEQYF	TGTGCCAGCAGTTTGATGGACGAGCAGTACTTC
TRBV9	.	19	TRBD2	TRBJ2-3	CASSGVNSGSSSVTDTQYF	TGTGCCAGCAGCGGAGTCAATAGCGGGAGTTCCTCGGTCACAGATACGCAGTATTTT
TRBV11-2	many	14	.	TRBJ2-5	CASSPGTFQETQYF	TGTGCCAGCAGCCCTGGGACTTTTCAAGAGACCCAGTACTTC
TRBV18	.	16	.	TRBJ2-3	CASSPTHGDSTDTQYF	TGTGCCAGCTCACCAACCCACGGTGACAGCACAGATACGCAGTATTTT
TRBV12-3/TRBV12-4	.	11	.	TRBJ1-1	CASSFSSFFFF	TGTGCCAGCAGTTTTTCCAGTTTCTTCTTCTTT
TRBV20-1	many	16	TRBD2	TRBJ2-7	CSARDPASGRVYEQYF	TGCAGTGCTAGAGATCCTGCTAGCGGGAGAGTTTACGAGCAGTACTTC
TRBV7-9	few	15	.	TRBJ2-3	CASSPKVRITDTQYF	TGTGCCAGCAGCCCCAAGGTGCGAATCACAGATACGCAGTATTTT
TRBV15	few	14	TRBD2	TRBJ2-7	CATKRTSGAYEQYF	TGTGCCACAAAGCGGACTAGCGGGGCCTACGAGCAGTACTTC
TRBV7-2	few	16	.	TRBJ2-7	CASSLHGTNTYYEQYF	TGTGCCAGCAGCTTACACGGAACGAACACCTACTACGAGCAGTACTTC
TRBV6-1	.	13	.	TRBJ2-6	CASSGGGANVLTF	TGTGCCAGCAGTGGGGGTGGGGCCAACGTCCTGACTTTC
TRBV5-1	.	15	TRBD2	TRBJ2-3	CASSPRTRTSDTQYF	TGCGCCAGCAGCCCTCGGACTAGGACCAGTGATACGCAGTATTTT
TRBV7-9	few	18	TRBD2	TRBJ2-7	CASSLAQTGSGSPYEQYF	TGTGCCAGCAGCTTAGCTCAAACGGGGAGCGGGAGTCCCTACGAGCAGTACTTC
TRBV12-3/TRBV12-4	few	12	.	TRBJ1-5	CASSAGPQPQHF	TGTGCCAGCAGTGCAGGGCCCCAGCCCCAGCATTTT
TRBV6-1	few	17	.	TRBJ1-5	CASSGGRGGASNQPQHF	TGTGCCAGCAGTGGCGGCCGAGGAGGGGCCAGCAATCAGCCCCAGCATTTT
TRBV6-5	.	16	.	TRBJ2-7	CASSLKWSQAGYEQYF	TGTGCCAGCAGCCTGAAATGGTCCCAGGCTGGGTACGAGCAGTACTTC
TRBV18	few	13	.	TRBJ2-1	CASSELKVDEQFF	TGTGCCAGCTCAGAACTAAAGGTAGATGAGCAGTTCTTC
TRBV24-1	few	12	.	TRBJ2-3	CATSGNTDTQYF	TGTGCCACCAGTGGGAACACAGATACGCAGTATTTT
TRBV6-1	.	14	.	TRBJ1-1	CASRAEPANTEAFF	TGTGCCAGCAGGGCTGAGCCTGCGAACACTGAAGCTTTCTTT
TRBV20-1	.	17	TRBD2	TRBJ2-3	CSAKTGLAGGGTDTQYF	TGCAGTGCAAAAACTGGACTAGCGGGAGGCGGCACAGATACGCAGTATTTT
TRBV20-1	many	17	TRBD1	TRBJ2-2	CSVRDRGTGENTGELFF	TGCAGTGTCCGGGACAGGGGCACGGGGGAGAACACCGGGGAGCTGTTTTTT